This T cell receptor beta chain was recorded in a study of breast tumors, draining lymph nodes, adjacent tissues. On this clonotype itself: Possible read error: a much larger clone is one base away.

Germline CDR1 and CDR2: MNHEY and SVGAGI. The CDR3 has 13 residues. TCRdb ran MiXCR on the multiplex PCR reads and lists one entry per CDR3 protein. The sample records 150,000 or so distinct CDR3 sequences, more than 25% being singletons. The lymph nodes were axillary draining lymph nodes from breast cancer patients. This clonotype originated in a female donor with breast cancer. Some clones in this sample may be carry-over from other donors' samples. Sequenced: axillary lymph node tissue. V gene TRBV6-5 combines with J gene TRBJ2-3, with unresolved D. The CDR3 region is CAGRELFSDTQYF. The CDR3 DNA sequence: TGTGCCGGCAGAGAGTTATTCTCAGATACGCAGTATTTT.